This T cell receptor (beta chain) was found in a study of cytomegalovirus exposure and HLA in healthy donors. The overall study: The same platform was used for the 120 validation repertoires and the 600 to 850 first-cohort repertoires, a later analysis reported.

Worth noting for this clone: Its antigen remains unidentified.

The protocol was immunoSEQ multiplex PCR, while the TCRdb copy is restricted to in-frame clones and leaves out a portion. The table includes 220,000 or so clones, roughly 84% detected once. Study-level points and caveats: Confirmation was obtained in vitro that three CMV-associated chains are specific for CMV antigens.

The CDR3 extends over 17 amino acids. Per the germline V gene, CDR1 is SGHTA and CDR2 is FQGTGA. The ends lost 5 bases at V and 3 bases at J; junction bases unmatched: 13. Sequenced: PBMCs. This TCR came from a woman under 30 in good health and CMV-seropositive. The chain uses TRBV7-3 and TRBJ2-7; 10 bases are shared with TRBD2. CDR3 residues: CASSPAPLAGVGYEQYF. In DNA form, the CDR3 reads TGTGCCAGCAGCCCCGCCCCCCTAGCGGGAGTTGGCTACGAGCAGTACTTC.